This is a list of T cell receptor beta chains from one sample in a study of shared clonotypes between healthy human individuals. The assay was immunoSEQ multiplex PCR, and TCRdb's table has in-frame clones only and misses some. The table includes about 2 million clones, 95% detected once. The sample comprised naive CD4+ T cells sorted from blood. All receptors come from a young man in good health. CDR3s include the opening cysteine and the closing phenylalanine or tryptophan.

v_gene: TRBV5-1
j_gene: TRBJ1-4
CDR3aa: CASSVTGGQGYEKLFF

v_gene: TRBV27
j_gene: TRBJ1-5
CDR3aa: CASSLRGSAGGNQPQHF

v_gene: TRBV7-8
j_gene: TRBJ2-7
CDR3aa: CASSSLTDREYEQYF

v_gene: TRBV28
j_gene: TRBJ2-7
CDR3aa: CASSWADHLLRSYEQYF

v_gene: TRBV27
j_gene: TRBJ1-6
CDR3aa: CASRDRVASPLHF

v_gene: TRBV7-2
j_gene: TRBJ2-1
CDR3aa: CASSLSGSGNEQFF

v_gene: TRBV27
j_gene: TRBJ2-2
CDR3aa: CASSYRGNTGELFF

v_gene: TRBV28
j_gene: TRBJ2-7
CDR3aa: CASSKTGQGNFWQYF

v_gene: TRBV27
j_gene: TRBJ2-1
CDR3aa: CASSTGRMPHRVDEQFF

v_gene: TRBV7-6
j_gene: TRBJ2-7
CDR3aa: CASGQGRSYEQYF

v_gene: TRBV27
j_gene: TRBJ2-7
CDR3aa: CASSRQATYEQYF

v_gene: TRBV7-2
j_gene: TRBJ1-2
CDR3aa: CASSTVGGILDRGYGYTF

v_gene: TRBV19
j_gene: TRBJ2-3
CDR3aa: CASTGPAESTDTQYF

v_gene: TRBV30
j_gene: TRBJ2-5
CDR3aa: CAWSKGQTKQETQYF

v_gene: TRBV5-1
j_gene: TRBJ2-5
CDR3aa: CASSQGVLAVKETQYF

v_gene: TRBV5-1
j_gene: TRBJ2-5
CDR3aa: CASSLGGREQETQYF

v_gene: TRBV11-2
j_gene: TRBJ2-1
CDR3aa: CASSLVSVYNEQFF

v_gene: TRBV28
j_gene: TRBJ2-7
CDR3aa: CASSSGNAYEQYF

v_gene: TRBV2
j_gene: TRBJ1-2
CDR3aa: CASSWRWEGEGYTF

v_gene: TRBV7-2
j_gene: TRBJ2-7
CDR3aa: CASSLRPESSYEQYF

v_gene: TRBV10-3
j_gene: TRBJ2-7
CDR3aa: CAISDGLELYEQYF

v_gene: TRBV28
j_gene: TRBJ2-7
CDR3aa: CASRYDRGSYEQYF

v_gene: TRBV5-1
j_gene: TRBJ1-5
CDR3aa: CASSPGESNQPQHF

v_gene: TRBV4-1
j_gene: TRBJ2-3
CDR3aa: CASSQAPPFFVLGTDTQYF

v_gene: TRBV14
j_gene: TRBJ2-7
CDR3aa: CARNAEDRVREQYF

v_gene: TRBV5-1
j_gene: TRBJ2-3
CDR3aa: CASSSERGTDTQYF

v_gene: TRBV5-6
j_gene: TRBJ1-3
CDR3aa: CASSQRTIAGNTIYF

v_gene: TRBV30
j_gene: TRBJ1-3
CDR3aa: CAWTAGQLSGNTIYF

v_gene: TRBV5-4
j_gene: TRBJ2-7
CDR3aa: CASSVPGLASDEQYF

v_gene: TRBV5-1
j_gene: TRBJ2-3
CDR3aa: CASRPGTQLSTDTQYF

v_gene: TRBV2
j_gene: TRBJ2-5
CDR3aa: CASSESSGRETQYF

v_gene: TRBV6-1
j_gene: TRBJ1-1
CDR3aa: CASRTLQGSTEAFF

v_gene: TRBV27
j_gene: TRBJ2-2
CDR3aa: CASRLDHDGTGELFF

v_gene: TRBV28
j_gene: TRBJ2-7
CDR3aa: CASSSIRDRSYEQYF

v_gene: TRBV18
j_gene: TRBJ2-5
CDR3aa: CASSPTSAETQYF

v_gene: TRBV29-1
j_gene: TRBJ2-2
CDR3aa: CSVAGLAGGFGELFF

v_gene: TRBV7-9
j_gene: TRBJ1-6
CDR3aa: CASSLGGLQGLFNSPLHF

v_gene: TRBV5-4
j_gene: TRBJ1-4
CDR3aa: CASSSHGQGAIDEKLFF

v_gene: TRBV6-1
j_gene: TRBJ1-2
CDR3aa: CASRLGQGPGYTF

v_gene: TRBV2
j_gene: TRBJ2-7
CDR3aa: CASSEMGTGGYEQYF

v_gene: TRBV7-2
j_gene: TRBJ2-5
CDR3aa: CASSRGTGLYQETQYF

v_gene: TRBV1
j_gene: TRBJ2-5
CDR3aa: CTSSRGGGQEETQYF

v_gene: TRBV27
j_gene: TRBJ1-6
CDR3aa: CASKRTPRGSPLHF

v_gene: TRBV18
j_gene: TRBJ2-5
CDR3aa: CASSPTGGAGQETQYF

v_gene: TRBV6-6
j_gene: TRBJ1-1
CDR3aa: CASSYRDRPYTEAFF

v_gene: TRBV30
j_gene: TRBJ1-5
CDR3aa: CAWSAGTGTQNQPQHF

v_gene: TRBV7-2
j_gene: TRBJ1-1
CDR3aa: CASSLGVRGGGTEAFF

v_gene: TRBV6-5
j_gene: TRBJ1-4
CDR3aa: CASSYSYNEKLFF